Shown below are 24 T cell receptor beta chains from a single sample sequenced in a study of post-analysis software for immune sequencing data. Study-level points and caveats: Compared with controls, patients had more of roughly five TRBV segments, including TRBV5-6, TRBV5-1 and TRBV20-1.

Their recognized antigens are unknown. Every TCR beta cDNA library bore unique molecular identifiers. TCRdb re-called the PCR reads with MiXCR, one entry per CDR3 protein. Among over 700,000 distinct CDR3 sequences, about 32% were seen once, and the ten largest hold roughly 0.57%. Sequenced material: blood. The receptors derive from a girl aged 10-17 years with multiple sclerosis.

The chain has TRBV6-6 and TRBJ1-1; a possible D gene is TRBD1 (6 bases). Germline values: CDR1 MNHNY, CDR2 SVGAGI (reference sequence). CDR3 length: 14 residues. Deletions cut 6 bases from V and 3 bases from J, with 14 bases between. The CDR3 DNA follows: TGTGCCAGCAGGGTAGGGGGGCGAGACACTGAAGCTTTCTTT. Protein product: CASRVGGRDTEAFF.

This chain uses TRBV12-3 or TRBV12-4 with TRBJ1-4; 7 nucleotides agree with TRBD1. The CDR3 runs to 15 residues. V was clipped by 6 bases and J by 7 bases; unmatched bases: 11. The CDR3 nucleotides read TGTGCCAGCAGGCCCAGAGGGGACAGACGTGAAAAACTGTTTTTT. Protein product: CASRPRGDRREKLFF.

The chain carries TRBV12-3 or TRBV12-4 and TRBJ1-1; 9 bases match TRBD1. CDR3 length: 14 amino acids. V shed 7 bases, J shed 4 bases, and the junction held 7 bases outside the gene matches. Here the CDR3 DNA reads TGTGCCAGCAAAGGGACAGGGACGGGCACTGAAGCTTTCTTT. Protein product: CASKGTGTGTEAFF.

This clonotype was seen a handful of times. The chain recombines TRBV5-6 with TRBJ2-1; D possibly matches TRBD1 or TRBD2 (5 bases each). The CDR3 length is 14 residues. The germline V gene encodes CDR1 SGHDT and CDR2 YYEEEE. Trimming removed 3 bases from V and 2 bases from J, with 9 bases in between. The CDR3 nucleotides read TGTGCCAGCAGCTGGGACCTAGCCTACAATGAGCAGTTCTTC. Translated, it gives CASSWDLAYNEQFF. Full variable domain (rest looked up from reference TRBV5-6 and TRBJ2-1): DAGVTQSPTHLIKTRGQQVTLRCSPKSGHDTVSWYQQALGQGPQFIFQYYEEEERQRGNFPDRFSGHQFPNYSSELNVNALLLGDSALYLCASSWDLAYNEQFFGPGTRLTVL.

A note on this clonotype: Just one base apart from a much larger clone, this may be a read error. The J gene is TRBJ1-2, the V gene TRBV29-1; unclear D gene. Per the germline V gene, CDR1 is SQVTM and CDR2 is ANQGSEA. This CDR3 has 11 amino acids. The CDR3, as DNA: TGCAGCGTTGGGGCAGTGAATGGCTGCACCTTC. Its protein is CSVGAVNGCTF.

This sequence joins TRBV20-1 and TRBJ1-6, with 9 bases aligning to TRBD1. The CDR3 extends over 14 amino acids. V shed 1 base, J shed 9 bases, and the junction held 4 bases outside the gene matches. The germline CDR1 and CDR2 sequences are DFQATT and SNEGSKA (reference sequence). The CDR3 spells CSARGGQGPSPLHF. Written as DNA, the CDR3 is TGCAGTGCTAGAGGGGGACAGGGTCCTTCACCCCTCCACTTT.

The V call is TRBV4-3, the J call TRBJ1-2; the D gene is possibly TRBD1 (6 bases). Germline CDR1 and CDR2: LGHNA and YSLEER. This CDR3 is built from 15 residues. V dropped 4 bases and J dropped 0 bases, with 12 bases sitting between them. The CDR3, as DNA: TGCGCCAGCAGCCCCGGCCGGACAGCTAACTATGGCTACACCTTC. It is translated as CASSPGRTANYGYTF.

The table lists this clonotype with a few counts. The genes are TRBV6-7 and TRBJ2-1; a weak D match, TRBD2 (6 bases). TRBV6-7 carries the ORF label, with uncertain function. The CDR3 has 15 amino acids. V dropped 6 bases and J dropped 7 bases, with 19 bases sitting between them. The CDR3 sequence: CASRPLALTVNEQFF. In DNA, the CDR3 is TGTGCCAGCAGACCACTAGCCCTGACCGTGAATGAGCAGTTCTTC.

This clonotype was counted only a few times. The chain has TRBV10-3 and TRBJ1-4; no clear D gene. This CDR3 region has 12 residues. The V gene lost 10 bases and the J gene lost 5 bases, with 11 bases spanning the gap. From germline, CDR1 is ENHRY and CDR2 SYGVKD. The CDR3 DNA follows: TGTGCCACCACGGAGACGAATGAAAAACTGTTTTTT. It translates to CATTETNEKLFF.

This clonotype was seen only a few times. This rearrangement joins TRBV4-3 to TRBJ2-3; TRBD2 is a possible D gene (5 bases). The CDR3 has 16 amino acids. CDR1 LGHNA and CDR2 YSLEER come from the germline V gene. Trimming stripped 1 base from V and 0 bases from J, with 11 bases between. CDR3 bases: TGCGCCAGCAGCCAAGGATCCCAGCGGAGCACAGATACGCAGTATTTT. Amino acids: CASSQGSQRSTDTQYF.

This clonotype was seen only a few times. The chain combines TRBV7-2 with TRBJ2-6; unclear D gene. Trimming left V 1 base short and J 0 bases short, with 10 bases between. Germline CDR1 SGHTA, CDR2 FQGNSA. The CDR3 runs 17 residues. The CDR3 nucleotides are TGTGCCAGCAGCTTAGTGGCTGGCCGCTCTGGGGCCAACGTCCTGACTTTC. This encodes CASSLVAGRSGANVLTF. The variable domain in full, with the rest retrieved from reference TRBV7-2 and TRBJ2-6, is GAGVSQSPSNKVTEKGKDVELRCDPISGHTALYWYRQSLGQGLEFLIYFQGNSAPDKSGLPSDRFSAERTGGSVSTLTIQRTQQEDSAVYLCASSLVAGRSGANVLTFGAGSRLTVL.

The chain is built from TRBV12-3 or TRBV12-4 and TRBJ1-2; D not resolved. V was trimmed by 5 bases and J by 0 bases, leaving 10 bases between them. The CDR3 length is 14 residues. The CDR3 region is CASSRQLANYGYTF. The DNA of the CDR3 is TGTGCCAGCAGTCGGCAATTAGCTAACTATGGCTACACCTTC.

This clonotype occurred a few times. This chain uses TRBV4-1 with TRBJ1-1, with D uncertain. The CDR3 has 13 amino acids. CDR1 and CDR2 from the germline V gene are MGHRA and YSYEKL. The V gene lost 2 bases and the J gene lost 11 bases, with 15 bases spanning the gap. CDR3 coding DNA: TGCGCCAGCAGCCAAACCCGCGGGGAATCGGCTTTCTTT. Translated, it gives CASSQTRGESAFF.

The rearrangement links TRBV7-9 to TRBJ1-2; 12 nucleotides match TRBD1. The CDR3 totals 16 residues. V trimming: 3 bases; J trimming: 7 bases; junction bases outside the gene matches: 9. Germline values: CDR1 SEHNR, CDR2 FQNEAQ (reference sequence). The DNA of the CDR3 is TGTGCCAGCAGCTTCGGTGGGACAGGGGGCGCCGTTGGCTACACCTTC. It yields the protein CASSFGGTGGAVGYTF.

A few counts support this clonotype. The J gene is TRBJ2-7, the V gene TRBV7-2; perhaps TRBD1 as D (6 bases). Trimming removed 5 bases from V and 2 bases from J, with 19 bases in between. Per the germline V gene, CDR1 is SGHTA and CDR2 is FQGNSA. The CDR3 is 16 amino acids. In DNA form, the CDR3 reads TGTGCCAGCAGCGTAGGGACCGGGACATCCACCTACGAGCAGTACTTC. This gives the protein CASSVGTGTSTYEQYF.

This chain joins TRBV6-2 or TRBV6-3 and TRBJ2-5, with 14 nucleotides matching TRBD2. CDR3 length: 18 amino acids. V shed 4 bases and J 5 bases; nucleotides not matched to a gene: 12. CDR1 is MNHEY and CDR2 is SVGEGT in the germline V gene. CDR3 in DNA: TGTGCCAGCAGTTCCCTTTCTCCGGGACTAGCGGGAGAGGAGACCCAGTACTTC. It encodes CASSSLSPGLAGEETQYF.

CDR3 coding DNA: TGTGCCAGCAGCTTTCTGGTGGGGGCAGAGACCCAGTACTTC. As protein: CASSFLVGAETQYF. The J gene is TRBJ2-5, the V gene TRBV7-8, with D possibly matching TRBD1 (6 bases). This CDR3 is built from 14 residues. The germline gives CDR1 SGHVS, CDR2 FQNEAQ. V dropped 3 bases and J dropped 4 bases, with 12 bases sitting between them.

This clonotype appeared a few times. The chain links TRBV10-3 to TRBJ1-4; tentatively, D is TRBD1 (6 bases). With 0 bases removed from V and 8 bases from J, the gap between germline ends came to 13 bases. Germline V lookup: CDR1 ENHRY, CDR2 SYGVKD. This CDR3 contains 15 residues. The CDR3 nucleotides read TGTGCCATCAGTGAGTCAGTGGGGACAAAGGAAAAACTGTTTTTT. This codes for CAISESVGTKEKLFF.

This clonotype was detected ten times or more. This chain uses TRBV29-1 with TRBJ2-7, with unresolved D. Trimming cost V 8 bases and J 4 bases, with 24 bases left between them. The CDR3 runs to 15 residues. Looked up from germline, CDR1 is SQVTM and CDR2 is ANQGSEA. The CDR3 loop is CSFLGRGAGGYEQYF. Written as DNA, the CDR3 is TGCAGCTTTCTGGGCCGAGGAGCAGGTGGATACGAGCAGTACTTC.

This clonotype was counted between two and nine times. One junction end disagrees with the germline gene, perhaps due to a read error. The chain links TRBV7-6 to TRBJ2-6, with TRBD1 matching over 7 bases. CDR1 and CDR2 (germline): SGHVS, FNYEAQ. The CDR3 extends over 19 amino acids. DNA of the CDR3: TGTGCCAGCAGCTCAGGGATGGGACAGAGAGTCTCTGGGGCCAACGCCCTGACTTTC. This translates into CASSSGMGQRVSGANALTF.

This clonotype came up once. The V gene is TRBV29-1, the J gene TRBJ2-3; 10 positions match TRBD2. The CDR3 is 15 residues long. The germline V gene has CDR1 SQVTM and CDR2 ANQGSEA. The ends lost 4 bases at V and 5 bases at J; junction bases unmatched: 9. CDR3 amino acids: CSVVSGRTTVDTQYF. The CDR3 DNA reads TGCAGCGTTGTTAGCGGGAGGACCACAGTAGATACGCAGTATTTT.

This clonotype was counted a few times. This chain uses TRBV20-1 with TRBJ2-5; 8 nucleotides align to TRBD1. The CDR3 consists of 13 residues. CDR1 and CDR2 from the germline V gene are DFQATT and SNEGSKA (reference sequence). CDR3 protein: CTPLRTGRETQYF. The CDR3 DNA sequence: TGCACCCCGCTAAGGACAGGGCGGGAGACCCAGTACTTC.

The chain joins TRBV7-9 to TRBJ2-3, with 7 nucleotides matching TRBD1. The CDR3 runs 12 residues. With 5 bases clipped from V and 7 bases from J, the junction kept 3 bases outside the gene matches. Germline V lookup: CDR1 SEHNR, CDR2 FQNEAQ (reference sequence). The CDR3: CASSPGQYTQYF. For the CDR3, the DNA is TGTGCCAGCAGCCCGGGACAGTATACGCAGTATTTT. Full variable domain (outside the CDR3, taken from reference TRBV7-9 and TRBJ2-3): DTGVSQNPRHKITKRGQNVTFRCDPISEHNRLYWYRQTLGQGPEFLTYFQNEAQLEKSRLLSDRFSAERPKGSFSTLEIQRTEQGDSAMYLCASSPGQYTQYFGPGTRLTVL.

The chain carries TRBV7-9 and TRBJ2-1; TRBD2 matches 11 bases. TRBJ2-7 matches the DNA end more closely, so the J call is doubtful. Germline CDR1 SEHNR, CDR2 FQNEAQ (reference sequence). This CDR3 has 17 amino acids. CDR3 coding DNA: TGTGCCAGCAGCTCCTCTGAACTAGCGGGAGTTAACAATGAGCAGTACTTC. Translated: CASSSSELAGVNNEQYF.